This is a list of T cell receptor beta chains from one sample in a study of blood T cell repertoires in COVID-19. Measured with immunoSEQ multiplex PCR; TCRdb has only the in-frame clones, and not every one. Here the sample spans about 200,000 clones, 60% to 85% being singletons. Sequenced input: peripheral blood. Source of these receptors: a woman aged 70 to 79 with acute or convalescent COVID-19. The CDR3 runs from the conserved cysteine through the conserved F or W.

TRBV5-1 CASSPQENYGYTF
TRBV5-5 CASSLRVAVIQETQYF
TRBV30 CAWSVSYLSSNEQFF
TRBV4-2 CASSQGASGNTGELFF
TRBV9 CASSVETGFTGYTF
TRBV7-7 CASSLSVAAGGLLGTDTQYF
TRBV6-5 CASSTGQGGDQPQHF
TRBV9 CASSPDRDRGSYEQYF
TRBV11-3 CASSRSGRGSYNEQFF
TRBV6-5 CASGLAGTDTQYF
TRBV21-1 CASSKEDGPGGLEGYTF
TRBV5-1 CASSRTGDEKLFF
TRBV5-4 CASSLAGGEQFF
TRBV28 CASRYGGANTEAFF
TRBV19 CASSSRGGRGTEAFF
TRBV2 CASSILGGSGAGELFF
TRBV30 CAWATGGSSGNTIYF
TRBV19 CASSIGDRRPTGQPQHF
TRBV28 CASSPSGGLKNIQYF
TRBV6-4 CASTRDRSYEQYF
TRBV12-5 CASGLSRTLNTEAFF
TRBV28 CASSGTSGTGELFF
TRBV27 CASSLGTDLNSPLHF
TRBV4-1 CASSQDLTSGNLEQFF
TRBV2 CASSAGTSSDTQYF
TRBV7-6 CASSPGLAGAGGELFF
TRBV15 CATSTRQGLENYGYTF
TRBV27 CASSSVGSANEKLFF
TRBV19 CASSMGVNGELFF
TRBV5-4 CASSSQGAGGELFF
TRBV9 CASSVGGSGNEQFF
TRBV7-8 CASSLNRQTYEQYF
TRBV7-3 CASSLDSAPDTQYF
TRBV9 CASSLAESYNEQFF
TRBV6-6 CASSPRFRDSDTEAFF
TRBV29-1 CSVLDTGGTLAKNIQYF
TRBV19 CASSIRGVSGARGYNEQFF
TRBV4-1 CASSTPGQGDGFDEKLFF
TRBV29-1 CSGSGTSGDNEQFF
TRBV4-2 CASSQDIEARVESGYTF
TRBV18 CASSPGQGAADTQYF
TRBV9 CASSVWGQAHYGYTF
TRBV19 CASTVAHTGFRNTIYF
TRBV28 CASSSHATNEKLFF
TRBV9 CASSLGTGVDEQFF
TRBV27 CASSLSGGTYNSPLHF
TRBV5-6 CASSLSSGGINEQFF
TRBV7-9 CASSFRSGRSDEQFF
TRBV5-1 CASSTGQGTPGNTIYF
TRBV6-2/TRBV6-3 CASSPDRGDTGELFF
TRBV4-2 CASSQDLLGLSGNTIYF